This paragraph covers one TCR beta chain sequence. The data were taken from a study of blood T cell repertoires in COVID-19. As for the study in general: The cDNA or gDNA used as material had been derived from T cells, B-cell-depleted T cells, or PBMCs.

The CDR3 is 13 residues long. Germline CDR1 is SGHAT and CDR2 is FQNNGV. Trimming removed 5 bases at V and 3 bases at J, with 10 bases between. Profiling relied on immunoSEQ multiplex PCR, and the TCRdb table lists in-frame clones only, not all of them. Among 250,000 to 300,000 clones listed, roughly 90% were seen once. The sequence was collected from a woman in her 30s with acute or convalescent COVID-19. Sequenced material: peripheral blood. V usage is TRBV11-2 and J usage is TRBJ1-2, with no clear D. CDR3 loop: CASSLAPDYGYTF. CDR3 DNA: TGTGCCAGCAGCCTGGCTCCTGACTATGGCTACACCTTC.